One and the same sample provided the 29 T cell receptor beta chains below, sequenced in a study of shared clonotypes between healthy human individuals. The table came from immunoSEQ multiplex PCR; TCRdb's copy has only in-frame clones and leaves some out. The sample yields roughly 1.4 million clones, less than 99% seen once. Sequencing used naive CD4+ T cells sorted from blood. Indicated subset: CD45RA+ positively selected. These TCRs come from a man younger than 45 in good health.

This clone was seen a single time. The chain employs TRBV9 and TRBJ2-7; 9 bases align to TRBD1. The ends lost 0 bases at V and 5 bases at J; junction bases unmatched: 6. Germline lookup yields CDR1 SGDLS and CDR2 YYNGEE. The CDR3 extends over 15 amino acids. The CDR3 loop is CASSVVGTGFDEQYF. The CDR3 region has the DNA TGTGCCAGCAGCGTAGTTGGGACAGGGTTTGACGAGCAGTACTTC.

This clone was counted a few times. V and J are TRBV30 and TRBJ1-2; D uncertain. The CDR3 is 12 residues long. V lost 2 bases and J 1 base, leaving 5 bases between the germline ends. The V gene's germline CDR1 is GTSNPN and CDR2 SVGIG (reference sequence). CDR3: CAWSSLNYGYTF. The CDR3 nucleotides are TGTGCCTGGAGTTCGCTTAACTATGGCTACACCTTC.

The chain recombines TRBV19 with TRBJ1-5, with D perhaps TRBD1 (5 bases). Trimming shortened V by 5 bases and J by 4 bases, and 18 bases separated the two germline ends. Germline CDR1 is LNHDA and CDR2 is SQIVND (reference sequence). There are 16 residues in the CDR3. CDR3 loop: CASSSSGTRLNQPQHF. The CDR3 coding sequence is TGTGCCAGTAGTTCCTCAGGGACGCGTCTTAATCAGCCCCAGCATTTT.

The chain links TRBV29-1 to TRBJ2-7, with no clear D. Germline V gives CDR1 SQVTM, CDR2 ANQGSEA. Trimming shortened V by 1 base and J by 3 bases, and 4 bases separated the two germline ends. CDR3 length: 11 residues. The CDR3 spells CSVEGYYEQYF. The CDR3 DNA reads TGCAGCGTTGAAGGCTACTACGAGCAGTACTTC.

Details on this clone: Its ends do not fully match the called genes, so a read error is possible. The chain uses TRBV20-1 and TRBJ2-1; D possibly uses TRBD1 or TRBD2 (6 bases each). CDR3 size: 11 residues. The germline CDR1 and CDR2 sequences are DFQATT and SNEGSKA (reference sequence). The CDR3 protein is CSALDRASVIF. CDR3 sequence (DNA): TGCAGTGCCCTGGACAGAGCTAGCGTCATCTTC.

The J gene is TRBJ2-5, the V gene TRBV14, with TRBD1 matching over 8 bases. V trimming: 5 bases; J trimming: 9 bases; junction bases outside the gene matches: 17. The germline V gene has CDR1 SGHDN and CDR2 FVKESK. The CDR3 covers 16 residues. CDR3 amino acids: CASSSYLGGQGVPQYF. CDR3 nucleotide sequence: TGTGCCAGCAGCTCCTACCTCGGAGGACAGGGAGTGCCCCAGTACTTC. The full variable domain, completed using reference TRBV14 and TRBJ2-5, is EAGVTQFPSHSVIEKGQTVTLRCDPISGHDNLYWYRRVMGKEIKFLLHFVKESKQDESGMPNNRFLAERTGGTYSTLKVQPAELEDSGVYFCASSSYLGGQGVPQYFGPGTRLLVL.

V usage is TRBV14 and J usage is TRBJ2-3; D gene unclear. In germline, CDR1 is SGHDN, CDR2 FVKESK. V was clipped by 4 bases and J by 3 bases, with 11 bases between them. The CDR3 is made up of 14 amino acids. The CDR3 DNA reads TGTGCCAGCAGCCCGTCGATAAGAACAGATACGCAGTATTTT. Translating it yields CASSPSIRTDTQYF.

This CDR3 is CASSKDGTSGDEQYF. CDR3 nucleotides: TGCGCCAGCAGCAAGGACGGGACTAGCGGAGACGAGCAGTACTTC. This chain joins TRBV5-1 and TRBJ2-7; 11 bases map to TRBD2. V lost 4 bases to trimming and J lost 5 bases; unmatched junction nucleotides: 8. The CDR3 runs to 15 residues. Germline V gene lookup returns CDR1 SGHRS and CDR2 YFSETQ.

As regards this clone: This sample includes further DNA sequences coding for the same CDR3. The chain joins TRBV5-4 to TRBJ2-1; 14 nucleotides line up with TRBD2. The CDR3 has 14 residues. Germline V gene lookup returns CDR1 SGHNT and CDR2 YYREEE (reference sequence). With 2 bases clipped from V and 10 bases from J, the junction kept 2 bases outside the gene matches. The CDR3 protein is CASSLGLAGGEQFF. The CDR3 region has the DNA TGTGCCAGCAGCTTAGGACTAGCGGGAGGAGAGCAGTTCTTC.

The V call is TRBV19, the J call TRBJ1-1; D unresolved. V lost 3 bases to trimming and J lost 6 bases, with 11 bases between them. CDR3 length equals 13 residues. Germline V gene lookup returns CDR1 LNHDA and CDR2 SQIVND (reference sequence). CDR3 DNA: TGTGCCAGTAGTATTTTGGGTTTCTCTGAAGCTTTCTTT. Translated: CASSILGFSEAFF. Looking up the rest from reference TRBV19 and TRBJ1-1 gives the full variable domain: DGGITQSPKYLFRKEGQNVTLSCEQNLNHDAMYWYRQDPGQGLRLIYYSQIVNDFQKGDIAEGYSVSREKKESFPLTVTSAQKNPTAFYLCASSILGFSEAFFGQGTRLTVV.

The CDR3, as DNA: TGCGCCAGCAGCCCACGACAGGGGGCGTACACTGAAGCTTTCTTT. Translation: CASSPRQGAYTEAFF. The chain employs TRBV5-1 and TRBJ1-1, with TRBD1 matching 10 bases. Germline-derived CDR1 and CDR2 are SGHRS and YFSETQ. With 4 bases clipped from V and 3 bases from J, the junction kept 6 bases outside the gene matches. CDR3 size: 15 residues.

The CDR3 nucleotides are TGTGCCAGCAGCCCCCGGGTCTACTACTCCTACGAGCAGTACTTC. It yields the protein CASSPRVYYSYEQYF. The chain is built from TRBV7-2 and TRBJ2-7; D is uncertain. This CDR3 has 15 residues. V lost 5 bases and J lost 0, with 14 bases in between. Germline lookup yields CDR1 SGHTA and CDR2 FQGNSA.

V is TRBV2 and J is TRBJ2-7; tentative D call: TRBD1 (6 bases). Germline loops: CDR1 SNHLY, CDR2 FYNNEI. The length of the CDR3 is 14 residues. The germline V and J ends were trimmed by 6 bases and 6 bases, with 18 bases remaining between them. CDR3 region: CASRSGPSRGEQYF. In DNA, the CDR3 is TGTGCCAGCAGGTCCGGACCATCCAGGGGCGAGCAGTACTTC. Full variable domain (rest looked up from reference TRBV2 and TRBJ2-7): EPEVTQTPSHQVTQMGQEVILRCVPISNHLYFYWYRQILGQKVEFLVSFYNNEISEKSEIFDDQFSVERPDGSNFTLKIRSTKLEDSAMYFCASRSGPSRGEQYFGPGTRLTVT.

The chain recombines TRBV2 with TRBJ1-2; tentative D call: TRBD1 (5 bases). Trimming removed 6 bases at V and 4 bases at J, with 15 bases between. The V gene's germline CDR1 is SNHLY and CDR2 FYNNEI. This CDR3 has 14 amino acids. CDR3 sequence: CASRGDTWAYGYTF. CDR3 DNA sequence: TGTGCCAGCAGGGGGGATACTTGGGCCTATGGCTACACCTTC.

V usage is TRBV7-8 and J usage is TRBJ1-1; D unresolved. The germline V gene has CDR1 SGHVS and CDR2 FQNEAQ. V dropped 1 base and J dropped 1 base, with 4 bases sitting between them. The CDR3 is 13 amino acids. Here the CDR3 DNA reads TGTGCCAGCAGCTTAGGAAAGAACACTGAAGCTTTCTTT. Amino acids: CASSLGKNTEAFF.

The gene calls are TRBV28 and TRBJ1-1; a possible D gene is TRBD1 (6 bases). Germline V gives CDR1 MDHEN, CDR2 SYDVKM. CDR3 length equals 13 residues. V lost 6 bases to trimming and J lost 8 bases, with 16 bases between them. The CDR3 here is CASSLTGPPEAFF. CDR3 DNA sequence: TGTGCCAGCAGCTTAACAGGGCCCCCAGAAGCTTTCTTT.

The rearrangement uses TRBV18 and TRBJ2-1, with 7 bases aligning to TRBD1. The germline V gene has CDR1 KGHSH and CDR2 LQKENI. V lost 3 bases and J lost 7; bases outside the gene matches: 9. The CDR3 is made up of 15 amino acids. The CDR3 sequence: CASSPKGATSNEQFF. The CDR3 region has the DNA TGTGCCAGCTCACCCAAGGGGGCGACCTCGAATGAGCAGTTCTTC.

The CDR3 here is CASSLTGGSEQFF. The DNA of the CDR3 is TGTGCCAGCAGCCTGACAGGGGGGAGTGAGCAGTTCTTC. The chain employs TRBV5-4 and TRBJ2-1, with 9 bases matching TRBD1. Unmatched junction bases numbered 5, after V lost 4 bases and J lost 9 bases. The CDR3 contains 13 residues. Germline V lookup: CDR1 SGHNT, CDR2 YYREEE (reference sequence).

The CDR3 DNA reads as TGCAGCCTCCGGGACAGACAAACCTATGGCTACACCTTC. It is translated as CSLRDRQTYGYTF. The chain has TRBV29-1 and TRBJ1-2, with 7 bases fitting TRBD1. The germline V gene encodes CDR1 SQVTM and CDR2 ANQGSEA. The length of the CDR3 is 13 residues. V was pared by 8 bases and J by 4 bases, with 10 bases of the junction left unmatched.

This chain connects TRBV7-2 to TRBJ2-7; 7 bases match TRBD2. The germline CDR1 and CDR2 sequences are SGHTA and FQGNSA. The CDR3 consists of 15 residues. The V gene end was trimmed by 6 bases and the J gene end by 3 bases; junction bases not matched to a gene: 11. The CDR3 nucleotides are TGTGCCAGCAGTTATGACCCGGGACTAAACTACGAGCAGTACTTC. It specifies CASSYDPGLNYEQYF.

This rearrangement joins TRBV7-2 to TRBJ2-7; D may be TRBD1 (6 bases). This CDR3 has 16 residues. V lost 5 bases and J 1 base, leaving 18 bases between the germline ends. Per the germline V gene, CDR1 is SGHTA and CDR2 is FQGNSA. CDR3 sequence: CASSHFPYGTSYEQYF. The CDR3 nucleotides are TGTGCCAGCAGCCACTTTCCGTACGGGACATCCTACGAGCAGTACTTC.

The chain carries TRBV28 and TRBJ2-6, with D hard to call. Looked up from germline, CDR1 is MDHEN and CDR2 is SYDVKM. Trimming took 5 bases from V and 1 from J, leaving 9 bases between them. This CDR3 is 15 amino acids long. As DNA, the CDR3 is TGTGCCAGCAGTCAAGTGGAGTCTGGGGCCAACGTCCTGACTTTC. This encodes CASSQVESGANVLTF.

This chain connects TRBV30 to TRBJ1-2; no firm D call. Trimming shortened V by 2 bases and J by 8 bases, and 12 bases separated the two germline ends. Germline assignment: CDR1 GTSNPN and CDR2 SVGIG (reference sequence). The CDR3 spans 12 residues. The CDR3 nucleotides read TGTGCCTGGAGTCCTGGGCAGCGAGGCTACACCTTC. Its translation is CAWSPGQRGYTF.

The V gene is TRBV5-1, the J gene TRBJ2-1, with D perhaps assigned TRBD1 or TRBD2 (5 bases each). The CDR3 loop spans 14 amino acids. The germline V and J ends were trimmed by 4 bases and 5 bases, with 13 bases remaining between them. Looked up from germline, CDR1 is SGHRS and CDR2 is YFSETQ. In DNA, the CDR3 is TGCGCCAGCAGCACCGAGTGGGGGAACAATGAGCAGTTCTTC. Its protein is CASSTEWGNNEQFF. Supplemented by reference TRBV5-1 and TRBJ2-1, the full variable domain reads KAGVTQTPRYLIKTRGQQVTLSCSPISGHRSVSWYQQTPGQGLQFLFEYFSETQRNKGNFPGRFSGRQFSNSRSEMNVSTLELGDSALYLCASSTEWGNNEQFFGPGTRLTVL.

The gene calls are TRBV5-1 and TRBJ2-3, with no clear D. Germline V gene lookup returns CDR1 SGHRS and CDR2 YFSETQ. V lost 0 bases to trimming and J lost 4 bases, with 12 bases between them. The CDR3 runs to 15 residues. The CDR3 nucleotides are TGCGCCAGCAGCTTGGATGTGGCGTTGCCAGATACGCAGTATTTT. Amino acids: CASSLDVALPDTQYF.

The chain combines TRBV18 with TRBJ2-3; 8 positions agree with TRBD1. The CDR3 has 14 amino acids. Trimming at V came to 6 bases and at J to 7 bases, leaving 9 bases not matched to a gene. Germline V gene data show CDR1 as KGHSH and CDR2 as LQKENI. For the CDR3, the DNA is TGTGCCAGCTCCTTGGACAGGGACACCTATACGCAGTATTTT. Its protein product is CASSLDRDTYTQYF.

The CDR3 coding sequence is TGTGCCAGCAGCTCCGGACAGTACCGCGGGGTCGAGCAGTACTTC. This sequence encodes CASSSGQYRGVEQYF. This chain connects TRBV7-2 to TRBJ2-7, with D possibly being TRBD1 or TRBD2 (6 bases each). The CDR3 runs 15 residues. The V and J ends lost 4 bases and 6 bases respectively, with 19 bases between them. Germline-derived CDR1 and CDR2 are SGHTA and FQGNSA.

This rearrangement joins TRBV5-4 to TRBJ1-1, with TRBD1 identical over 9 bases. The CDR3 contains 14 residues. J lost 4 bases, V lost 2 bases, and 3 bases had no gene match. The germline V gene has CDR1 SGHNT and CDR2 YYREEE (reference sequence). The CDR3 DNA sequence: TGTGCCAGCAGCTTTAGGACAGGGGCCACTGAAGCTTTCTTT. Translation gives CASSFRTGATEAFF.

The chain carries TRBV2 and TRBJ1-1, with a possible D match to TRBD1 (6 bases). CDR1 SNHLY and CDR2 FYNNEI come from the germline V gene. CDR3 length: 15 amino acids. Trimming removed 5 bases from V and 6 bases from J, with 19 bases in between. Here the CDR3 DNA reads TGTGCCAGCAGTCCTCAGGTTTCAGGGGTCGCTGAAGCTTTCTTT. Its protein is CASSPQVSGVAEAFF.